One TCR beta chain is described in this entry. This receptor's antigen is unknown. No base qualities exist here, and no much larger clone lies one base off it. V has 5 bases trimmed and J has 4 bases trimmed; junction bases matching no gene number 7. For CDR1 and CDR2, the germline V gene lists MNHNS and SASEGT. The CDR3 runs 14 residues from the cysteine to the phenylalanine. CDR3 DNA is the only sequence kept; it has 42 bases, read in frame from the first base. In this study, focal radiation therapy paired with CTLA-4 blockade (ipilimumab) was tested in patients who had chemo-refractory metastatic non-small-cell lung cancer. The sample is drawn from a study of radiotherapy plus CTLA-4 blockade in lung cancer (dated 2018 in TCRdb). Notes on the research overall: Among the enrolled patients, roughly 19% had an objective response, and 25% to 35% reached disease control. Overall results and qualifications from the work: The strongest predictors of response were reported to be early dynamic shifts in blood T cell clones along with a rise in serum interferon-beta following radiation. TCR clones derived from tumors expanded in peripheral blood after treatment with radiotherapy and ipilimumab.

The receptor library was made with the immunoSEQ multiplex PCR assay. Imported from immuneACCESS, the table was reduced by TCRdb to in-frame sequences with V and J called. These copies leave out some clones; in studies compared against another copy, an unresolved V gene accounts for under half, and the cause of the remainder is not known. Here the sample has tens of thousands of clones; 70% to 80% occur a single time. Less than 9% of the sample rests with the top ten. The chain is made from TRBV6-1 and TRBJ2-7; TRBD1 lines up with 8 middle nucleotides. This TCR was sampled from a human donor with non-small cell lung cancer who had stable disease on radiotherapy plus ipilimumab. The starting material was peripheral blood, obtained from a patient treated with radiotherapy plus ipilimumab. The DNA sequence reads TGTGCCAGCAGTTCCACAGGGGGTGGGTACGAGCAGTACTTC. It specifies CASSSTGGGYEQYF.